This T cell receptor beta chain stems from a study of regulatory T cells in long-lasting Graves disease. General study findings and limits: It was in persistent disease that TRBV28, TRBJ1-2 and TRBJ2-5 were favored.

CDR3-region Arm-PCR and iRepertoire HTBI primers produced the TCR beta libraries. TCRdb reprocessed the multiplex PCR reads via MiXCR and lists one record per CDR3 protein. This sample has about 500,000 distinct CDR3 sequences, with roughly 17% found just once. Trimming shortened V by 1 base and J by 5 bases, and 2 bases separated the two germline ends. In germline, CDR1 is LNHNV, CDR2 YYDKDF (reference sequence). CDR3 length equals 11 residues. Time point denoted: newly diagnosed GD, antithyroid drugs for less than 3 months. PBMCs were the source of the RNA used for TCR sequencing. Criteria from the American Thyroid Association guidelines were applied to diagnose Graves' disease. This clonotype was seen ten or more times. Its matching antigen is unknown. These data were also filed under a second study, of T cells in Graves' hyperthyroidism and ophthalmopathy.

The input for sequencing was peripheral blood mononuclear cells (PBMCs), taken at new diagnosis, from a patient treated with antithyroid drugs. The genes are TRBV15 and TRBJ1-2; D gene uncertain. This TCR was sampled from a man between 35 and 55 years old with Graves disease. The DNA of the CDR3 is TGTGCCACCAGCAGAGGTTATGGCTACACCTTC. It encodes CATSRGYGYTF.